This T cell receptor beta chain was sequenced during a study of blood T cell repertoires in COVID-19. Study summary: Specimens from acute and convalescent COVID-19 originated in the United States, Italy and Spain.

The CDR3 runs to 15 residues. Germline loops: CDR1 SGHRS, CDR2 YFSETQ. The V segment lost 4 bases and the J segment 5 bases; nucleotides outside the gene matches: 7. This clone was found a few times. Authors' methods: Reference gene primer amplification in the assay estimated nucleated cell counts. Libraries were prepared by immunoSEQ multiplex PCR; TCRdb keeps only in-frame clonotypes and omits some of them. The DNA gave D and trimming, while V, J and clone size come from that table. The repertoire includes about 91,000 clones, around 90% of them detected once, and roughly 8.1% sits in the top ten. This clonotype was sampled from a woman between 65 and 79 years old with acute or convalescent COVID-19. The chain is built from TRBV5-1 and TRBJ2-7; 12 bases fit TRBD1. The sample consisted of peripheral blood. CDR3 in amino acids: CASSTSGTGGDEQYF. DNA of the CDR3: TGCGCCAGCAGCACGTCCGGGACAGGGGGCGACGAGCAGTACTTC. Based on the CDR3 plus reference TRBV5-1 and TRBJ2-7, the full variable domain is KAGVTQTPRYLIKTRGQQVTLSCSPISGHRSVSWYQQTPGQGLQFLFEYFSETQRNKGNFPGRFSGRQFSNSRSEMNVSTLELGDSALYLCASSTSGTGGDEQYFGPGTRLTVT.